What follows are 26 T cell receptor beta chains derived from one specimen sequenced in a study of T cells in Graves' hyperthyroidism and ophthalmopathy. RNA transcripts served as the template for amplifying TCR beta CDR3 regions. First-round RT-PCR with HTBI primers amplified the TCR CDR3 region. TCRdb redid the calling of the multiplex PCR reads with MiXCR, one entry per CDR3 protein. The top ten clones hold 3.5% to 4% of a sample with under 650,000 distinct CDR3 sequences, about a sixth of them seen once. What was sequenced was blood. The receptor source for this set is a woman in her 30s with Graves' hyperthyroidism.

About this clonotype: An end of the junction does not agree with germline; a read error may underlie this. The rearrangement joins TRBV7-9 to TRBJ1-1, with D unclear. Germline V gene data show CDR1 as SEHNR and CDR2 as FQNEAQ (reference sequence). The length of the CDR3 is 14 residues. The CDR3 DNA reads as TGCGCCAGCAGCCAAGTAGACCAGTACACTGAAGCTTTCTTT. Translating gives CASSQVDQYTEAFF.

In its sample, this clonotype was seen a few times. The rearrangement uses TRBV7-2 and TRBJ2-2; D unresolved. Germline CDR1 is SGHTA and CDR2 is FQGNSA. CDR3 size: 14 residues. With 2 bases removed from V and 4 bases from J, the gap between germline ends came to 8 bases. The CDR3 bases are TGTGCCAGCAGCTTATTTCGTGGCACCGGGGAGCTGTTTTTT. The encoded protein is CASSLFRGTGELFF.

The chain employs TRBV7-9 and TRBJ2-3; 13 bases align to TRBD2. V lost 4 bases to trimming and J lost 1 base; unmatched junction nucleotides: 5. Germline V gene lookup returns CDR1 SEHNR and CDR2 FQNEAQ (reference sequence). The CDR3 runs 17 residues. CDR3 in DNA: TGTGCCAGCAGCTACGCCGGGACTAGCGGGGGCACAGATACGCAGTATTTT. Residues: CASSYAGTSGGTDTQYF.

This clonotype was detected a few times. The genes are TRBV20-1 and TRBJ1-1; 8 bases fit TRBD1. V shed 6 bases and J 2 bases; nucleotides not matched to a gene: 11. The CDR3 loop spans 15 amino acids. Germline values: CDR1 DFQATT, CDR2 SNEGSKA (reference sequence). The CDR3 sequence is CSAGQASWGNTEAFF. The DNA of the CDR3 is TGCAGTGCGGGACAGGCGTCCTGGGGAAACACTGAAGCTTTCTTT.

This clonotype was picked up many times. The chain couples TRBV7-3 to TRBJ2-1; the match to TRBD2 covers 7 bases. This CDR3 contains 13 residues. V lost 5 bases and J lost 8; bases outside the gene matches: 6. Germline-derived CDR1 and CDR2 are SGHTA and FQGTGA. The CDR3 DNA is TGTGCCAGCAGCCCCGTAGCGGGCGATGAGCAGTTCTTC. Translated: CASSPVAGDEQFF. The variable domain in full, completed from reference TRBV7-3 and TRBJ2-1, reads GAGVSQTPSNKVTEKGKYVELRCDPISGHTALYWYRQSLGQGPEFLIYFQGTGAADDSGLPNDRFFAVRPEGSVSTLKIQRTERGDSAVYLCASSPVAGDEQFFGPGTRLTVL.

This clonotype occurred many times. The chain couples TRBV28 to TRBJ1-5; TRBD1 matches 7 bases. Looked up from germline, CDR1 is MDHEN and CDR2 is SYDVKM. There are 14 residues in the CDR3. V lost 6 bases, J lost 7 bases, and 9 bases stayed unmatched. The CDR3 loop is CASSPQGKEQPQHF. CDR3 coding DNA: TGTGCCAGCAGCCCACAGGGGAAAGAACAGCCCCAGCATTTT. Full variable domain (remainder filled in from reference TRBV28 and TRBJ1-5): DVKVTQSSRYLVKRTGEKVFLECVQDMDHENMFWYRQDPGLGLRLIYFSYDVKMKEKGDIPEGYSVSREKKERFSLILESASTNQTSMYLCASSPQGKEQPQHFGDGTRLSIL.

Many counts were recorded for this clonotype. The V call is TRBV2, the J call TRBJ2-1; D remains ambiguous. Germline CDR1 SNHLY, CDR2 FYNNEI. This CDR3 contains 12 residues. Deletions cut 10 bases from V and 8 bases from J, with 15 bases between. CDR3 protein: CANEGKVYEQFF. CDR3 nucleotides: TGTGCCAACGAAGGAAAAGTGTATGAGCAGTTCTTC.

This clonotype was observed a few times. The chain recombines TRBV30 with TRBJ2-1, with 11 bases aligning to TRBD2. V was pared by 4 bases and J by 4 bases, with 6 bases of the junction left unmatched. The V gene's germline CDR1 is GTSNPN and CDR2 SVGIG (reference sequence). This CDR3 comprises 15 residues. The CDR3 DNA follows: TGTGCCTGGATCCTAGCGGGAGGACCTTACAATGAGCAGTTCTTC. It encodes CAWILAGGPYNEQFF.

This clonotype was picked up a small number of times. The chain links TRBV2 to TRBJ2-5; the match to TRBD2 covers 12 bases. The germline V gene has CDR1 SNHLY and CDR2 FYNNEI. V lost 7 bases and J lost 4; bases outside the gene matches: 1. CDR3 length equals 13 residues. The CDR3 loop is CASTGLAGETQYF. CDR3 in DNA: TGTGCCAGCACGGGACTAGCGGGAGAGACCCAGTACTTC.

This clonotype was picked up one time. J is TRBJ1-6 and V is TRBV5-1; the D gene is possibly TRBD1 (5 bases). CDR1 SGHRS and CDR2 YFSETQ come from the germline V gene. V was shortened by 1 base and J by 5 bases, with 10 bases between the two germline ends. This CDR3 is built from 15 residues. The CDR3 DNA sequence: TGCGCCAGCAGCTTGAGGCAGGGCCATAATTCACCCCTCCACTTT. It yields the protein CASSLRQGHNSPLHF.

To note about this clonotype: The germline gene is not matched at one end of the junction; a read error may be the cause. V gene TRBV5-1 combines with J gene TRBJ1-2; perhaps TRBD1 as D (6 bases). The CDR3 spans 13 residues. Germline assignment: CDR1 SGHRS and CDR2 YFSETQ. The CDR3 spells CASSEGGIHGHTF. CDR3 DNA sequence: TGCGCCAGCAGCGAAGGGGGTATCCATGGCCACACCTTC.

V and J are TRBV5-1 and TRBJ2-7, with D hard to call. The germline gives CDR1 SGHRS, CDR2 YFSETQ. The ends were cut back, 5 bases at V and 4 bases at J, with 25 bases in the middle. The CDR3 consists of 17 residues. Here the CDR3 DNA reads TGCGCCAGCAGACTGGTCCTCCTCTTGGTCCTGTGGTACGAGCAGTACTTC. It specifies CASRLVLLLVLWYEQYF.

This clonotype was recorded at least ten times. The chain joins TRBV12-3 or TRBV12-4 to TRBJ2-1; TRBD1 aligns across 8 bases. V gave up 2 bases and J gave up 7 bases; unmatched junction bases: 10. CDR3 length: 16 residues. CDR3 sequence (DNA): TGTGCCAGCAGTTTAATGAAGGTAGGGACAGGAAATGAGCAGTTCTTC. Translating it yields CASSLMKVGTGNEQFF.

There are a few counts of this clonotype. The chain is built from TRBV6-1 and TRBJ2-3, with D possibly being TRBD1 (6 bases). The CDR3 extends over 14 amino acids. The V end was cut by 4 bases, the J end by 4 bases, with 12 bases between. CDR1 MNHNS and CDR2 SASEGT come from the germline V gene. CDR3 coding DNA: TGTGCCAGCAGTGTCAGGGGAGTTGCAGATACGCAGTATTTT. This gives the protein CASSVRGVADTQYF.

The chain recombines TRBV5-1 with TRBJ1-2, with no clear D. The CDR3 has 15 amino acids. V was shortened by 0 bases and J by 0 bases, with 9 bases between the two germline ends. Germline V CDR1 and CDR2: SGHRS, YFSETQ. CDR3 DNA sequence: TGCGCCAGCAGCTTGGTACCAACTACTAACTATGGCTACACCTTC. It specifies CASSLVPTTNYGYTF.

This clonotype came up many times. V is TRBV3-1 and J is TRBJ1-2; 7 nucleotides match TRBD1. The V and J ends lost 1 base and 3 bases, in that order; junction bases with no gene match: 2. Germline V gene sequence: CDR1 LGHDT, CDR2 YNNKEL (reference sequence). The length of the CDR3 is 14 residues. CDR3 nucleotides: TGTGCCAGCAGCCAAGGGACAGGTGACTATGGCTACACCTTC. The encoded protein is CASSQGTGDYGYTF.

This clonotype was seen ten or more times. The chain uses TRBV6-2 or TRBV6-3 and TRBJ2-7; D gene ambiguous. Germline V CDR1 and CDR2: MNHEY, SVGEGT. This CDR3 spans 14 amino acids. Trimming took 3 bases from V and 0 from J, leaving 9 bases between them. In nucleotides, the CDR3 is TGTGCCAGCAGTTATGAACGGATCTCCTACGAGCAGTACTTC. Amino acid sequence: CASSYERISYEQYF.

This clonotype was observed many times. The chain carries TRBV6-2 or TRBV6-3 and TRBJ2-1; D perhaps matches TRBD2 (6 bases). V lost 6 bases and J lost 7, with 28 bases in between. The germline CDR1 and CDR2 sequences are MNHEY and SVGEGT. The CDR3 contains 18 residues. In nucleotides, the CDR3 is TGTGCCAGCAGGCCCGGGACTTCGAGCTGGATGAGGGATAATGAGCAGTTCTTC. The encoded protein is CASRPGTSSWMRDNEQFF.

This clonotype was detected ten times or more. The genes are TRBV28 and TRBJ2-1, with a weak D call TRBD2 (6 bases). Trimming removed 5 bases at V and 5 bases at J, with 22 bases between. CDR1 is MDHEN, CDR2 SYDVKM, per germline. The length of the CDR3 is 17 residues. Here the CDR3 DNA reads TGTGCCAGCAGTCCCGCCGGGGGTCTACTGCGAAACAATGAGCAGTTCTTC. As protein: CASSPAGGLLRNNEQFF.

This clonotype was found many times. This sequence joins TRBV7-8 and TRBJ1-5; no reliable D call. Trimming left V 5 bases short and J 6 bases short, with 14 bases between. The CDR3 length is 14 residues. Per germline, CDR1 SGHVS and CDR2 FQNEAQ. The CDR3 loop is CASSRTPPGQPQHF. The CDR3 coding sequence is TGTGCCAGCAGCCGGACCCCCCCAGGTCAGCCCCAGCATTTT.

This clonotype was counted at least ten times. This chain uses TRBV30 with TRBJ1-1, with D uncertain. The CDR3 has 16 amino acids. The germline V and J ends were trimmed by 1 base and 7 bases, with 22 bases remaining between them. The V gene's germline CDR1 is GTSNPN and CDR2 SVGIG (reference sequence). CDR3 amino acids: CAWSGHRGSALIEAFF. CDR3 DNA sequence: TGTGCCTGGAGTGGACACCGGGGATCGGCACTTATTGAAGCTTTCTTT.

The chain employs TRBV5-5 and TRBJ2-1; a weak D match, TRBD1 (6 bases). Germline V gene lookup returns CDR1 SGHKS and CDR2 YYEKEE (reference sequence). The CDR3 covers 14 residues. The ends were cut back, 0 bases at V and 5 bases at J, with 9 bases in the middle. The DNA of the CDR3 is TGTGCCAGCAGCTTGGCCACAGGGAACAATGAGCAGTTCTTC. This gives the protein CASSLATGNNEQFF. The full variable domain, completed using reference TRBV5-5 and TRBJ2-1, is DAGVTQSPTHLIKTRGQQVTLRCSPISGHKSVSWYQQVLGQGPQFIFQYYEKEERGRGNFPDRFSARQFPNYSSELNVNALLLGDSALYLCASSLATGNNEQFFGPGTRLTVL.

The chain links TRBV11-2 to TRBJ2-3; 8 bases are shared with TRBD2. The CDR3 has 16 residues. Germline trimming cut 1 base from V and 3 bases from J; bases unmatched to any gene: 6. Germline values: CDR1 SGHAT, CDR2 FQNNGV. The CDR3 coding sequence is TGTGCCAGCAGCTTAGTACCAGCGGGAGTAACAGATACGCAGTATTTT. This codes for CASSLVPAGVTDTQYF.

The sample holds many counts of this clonotype. This sequence joins TRBV28 and TRBJ2-7; a weak D match, TRBD1 (5 bases). The CDR3 consists of 13 residues. Germline lookup yields CDR1 MDHEN and CDR2 SYDVKM. Trimming stripped 3 bases from V and 6 bases from J, with 12 bases between. CDR3 coding DNA: TGTGCCAGCAGTTTTAGTCAGGGAACCGAGCAGTACTTC. It specifies CASSFSQGTEQYF.

A few counts support this clonotype. The V and J genes are TRBV5-4 and TRBJ2-2, with 7 bases aligning to TRBD1. The V gene end was trimmed by 4 bases and the J gene end by 5 bases; junction bases not matched to a gene: 8. Germline loops: CDR1 SGHNT, CDR2 YYREEE (reference sequence). The CDR3 length is 15 residues. The CDR3 protein is CASSQENRGTGELFF. The DNA of the CDR3 is TGTGCCAGCAGCCAAGAGAACAGGGGTACCGGGGAGCTGTTTTTT.

This clonotype has just a few counts. The gene calls are TRBV7-4 and TRBJ2-5, with D unresolved. V lost 4 bases and J 3 bases, leaving 27 bases between the germline ends. Germline loops: CDR1 SGHVT, CDR2 SQSDAQ. The CDR3 contains 19 residues. The CDR3 loop reads CASSSRLRQRQKRKETQYF. The CDR3 region has the DNA TGTGCCAGCAGCTCCCGTTTGAGGCAGCGCCAGAAGAGAAAAGAGACCCAGTACTTC.